The 10 T cell receptor beta chains reported below all come from one sample, sequenced in a study of radiation and T cells in renal cell carcinoma. Profiled with immunoSEQ multiplex PCR; TCRdb holds only in-frame clones, not every one. This table holds fewer than 30,000 clones, roughly 80% found once. Time point denoted: blood 2 weeks post-SBRT. Treatment noted: 15 Gy SBRT to primary tumor, nephrectomy 4 weeks later. The sequences come from blood, collected from a patient whose treatment included radiotherapy and nephrectomy. The receptor set was obtained from a man in his 60s with renal cell carcinoma.

The V gene is TRBV6-1, the J gene TRBJ2-7, with TRBD1 matching over 9 bases. This CDR3 spans 15 amino acids. CDR1 MNHNS and CDR2 SASEGT come from the germline V gene. V was pared by 2 bases and J by 3 bases, with 5 bases of the junction left unmatched. The CDR3, as DNA: TGTGCCAGCAGTGAATTGGGGACAGGGATCTACGAGCAGTACTTC. Residues: CASSELGTGIYEQYF.

J is TRBJ2-3 and V is TRBV7-3; D is tentatively TRBD1 or TRBD2 (6 bases each). The CDR3 contains 16 residues. V was trimmed by 0 bases and J by 5 bases, leaving 15 bases between them. Per germline, CDR1 SGHTA and CDR2 FQGTGA. In DNA, the CDR3 is TGTGCCAGCAGCTTAACGGGGGGCCTTCACGGAGATACGCAGTATTTT. Protein product: CASSLTGGLHGDTQYF.

Only a few counts were recorded for this clone. The rearrangement joins TRBV30 to TRBJ2-7; 8 bases map to TRBD2. CDR1 GTSNPN and CDR2 SVGIG come from the germline V gene (reference sequence). The CDR3 runs to 15 residues. The trim removed 1 base at V and 2 bases at J, leaving 7 bases unmatched. CDR3 DNA: TGTGCCTGGAGTGCTTCCCAGCGGGGGCCCTACGAGCAGTACTTC. Its translation: CAWSASQRGPYEQYF.

This rearrangement joins TRBV6-6 to TRBJ1-2, with TRBD1 as a possible D gene (6 bases). Germline V lookup: CDR1 MNHNY, CDR2 SVGAGI (reference sequence). V lost 9 bases and J 0 bases, leaving 14 bases between the germline ends. This CDR3 contains 14 residues. CDR3: CASKDSGSNYGYTF. The CDR3 DNA is TGTGCCAGTAAGGACAGCGGTTCTAACTATGGCTACACCTTC.

CDR3 DNA: TGCGCCAGCAGCCCAGGGGTAATCACAGATACGCAGTATTTT. Its translation: CASSPGVITDTQYF. The chain links TRBV5-1 to TRBJ2-3; perhaps TRBD1 as D (6 bases). The ends were cut back, 4 bases at V and 2 bases at J, with 11 bases in the middle. The V gene's germline CDR1 is SGHRS and CDR2 YFSETQ. This CDR3 is 14 amino acids long. Based on the CDR3 plus reference TRBV5-1 and TRBJ2-3, the full variable domain is KAGVTQTPRYLIKTRGQQVTLSCSPISGHRSVSWYQQTPGQGLQFLFEYFSETQRNKGNFPGRFSGRQFSNSRSEMNVSTLELGDSALYLCASSPGVITDTQYFGPGTRLTVL.

V gene TRBV7-9 combines with J gene TRBJ1-2, with 10 bases identical to TRBD1. The germline gives CDR1 SEHNR, CDR2 FQNEAQ (reference sequence). The CDR3 is made up of 17 amino acids. The V gene end was trimmed by 5 bases and the J gene end by 4 bases; junction bases not matched to a gene: 13. The CDR3 here is CASSRMTGGVLSYGYTF. For the CDR3, the DNA is TGTGCCAGCAGCCGTATGACAGGGGGCGTTTTGTCCTATGGCTACACCTTC.

In this sample, this clone turned up once. The rearrangement joins TRBV10-3 to TRBJ2-7; D is perhaps TRBD1 or TRBD2 (5 bases each). Germline assignment: CDR1 ENHRY and CDR2 SYGVKD. The V end lost 4 bases, the J end lost 2 bases, and 24 bases lay between the germline ends. The CDR3 loop spans 18 amino acids. CDR3 sequence: CAISGPKGTNPLTYEQYF. The DNA for the CDR3 is TGTGCCATCAGTGGGCCTAAGGGGACCAACCCCCTCACCTACGAGCAGTACTTC.

V and J are TRBV9 and TRBJ2-4; D not certain. CDR3 length: 15 amino acids. Trimming pared 0 bases from V and 6 bases from J, leaving 13 bases between. CDR1 is SGDLS and CDR2 is YYNGEE in the germline V gene. The DNA of the CDR3 is TGTGCCAGCAGCGTAGCGGGCCGAGGTACAAACATTCAGTACTTC. This gives the protein CASSVAGRGTNIQYF.

The chain is built from TRBV7-8 and TRBJ2-1; the D gene is possibly TRBD1 (8 bases). The CDR3 has 16 residues. Trimming stripped 4 bases from V and 1 base from J, with 14 bases between. In germline, CDR1 is SGHVS, CDR2 FQNEAQ. Written as DNA, the CDR3 is TGTGCCAGCAGCTGGACAGGGAGGGCGTCCTACAATGAGCAGTTCTTC. Its translation: CASSWTGRASYNEQFF.

CDR3 nucleotides: TGTGCCAGCAGAGGGTCATTGTACACAATTCGCACTGAAGCTTTCTTT. Amino acids: CASRGSLYTIRTEAFF. This chain uses TRBV21-1 with TRBJ1-1. TRBV21-1 is described as a pseudogene. CDR3 length equals 16 residues.